This passage covers 4 T cell receptor beta chains from one sample sequenced in a study of Ad26.COV2.S vaccination and SARS-CoV-2 variants. The assay was immunoSEQ multiplex PCR, and TCRdb's table has in-frame clones only and misses some. The table has about 390,000 clones, roughly nine tenths seen once. The treatment: about 20 received Ad26.COV2.S at low or high dose, single or two shots; 5 received placebo; per-sample allocation not given. Sampling took place 63 days after the first vaccine or placebo injection. Sequencing was performed on peripheral blood, taken in a trial of Ad26.COV2.S vaccine versus placebo. Receptor source: a person between 18 and 65 years old who received the Ad26.COV2.S COVID-19 vaccine or a placebo.

The rearrangement joins TRBV30 to TRBJ2-7, with D perhaps given as TRBD1 or TRBD2 (5 bases each). This CDR3 has 13 residues. Germline values: CDR1 GTSNPN, CDR2 SVGIG (reference sequence). The V end lost 8 bases, the J end lost 3 bases, and 17 bases lay between the germline ends. The CDR3 loop is CAGRDHKHYEQYF. In DNA, the CDR3 is TGTGCCGGCCGGGACCACAAACACTACGAGCAGTACTTC.

The chain has TRBV27 and TRBJ2-3, with D possibly matching TRBD1 (6 bases). The CDR3 has 14 residues. Trimming removed 5 bases from V and 6 bases from J, with 15 bases in between. Germline-derived CDR1 and CDR2 are MNHEY and SMNVEV (reference sequence). CDR3 loop: CASSDVWGPDTQYF. The CDR3 DNA reads TGTGCCAGCAGTGACGTTTGGGGGCCCGATACGCAGTATTTT.

CDR3 region: CSVGTGRTDTQYF. CDR3 nucleotide sequence: TGCAGCGTTGGGACAGGTCGCACAGATACGCAGTATTTT. The chain recombines TRBV29-1 with TRBJ2-3, with 7 nucleotides matching TRBD1. J was trimmed by 1 base and V by 4 bases; bases with no gene match: 2. CDR1 and CDR2 from the germline V gene are SQVTM and ANQGSEA. The CDR3 has 13 residues.

The V call is TRBV4-1, the J call TRBJ1-5; no firm D call. Germline assignment: CDR1 MGHRA and CDR2 YSYEKL. This CDR3 has 15 residues. Trimming stripped 8 bases from V and 1 base from J, with 15 bases between. The CDR3 DNA sequence: TGCGCCAGCTCGGACCGGGTTTGGAGCAATCAGCCCCAGCATTTT. Translation gives CASSDRVWSNQPQHF.